Below, 24 T cell receptor beta chains from the same sample are listed, as sequenced in a study. TCRdb passed the RT-PCR reads through MiXCR, listing each CDR3 protein once. The repertoire holds hundreds of thousands of distinct CDR3 sequences, with 12% to 15% as singletons. Sequencing input: memory CD4+ T cells from blood. Receptor source: a female donor in good health, serving as a healthy control.

This clonotype turned up a few times. The final CDR3 position lacks the conserved phenylalanine or tryptophan, pointing to a likely read error. Because the CDR3's place on the DNA is in doubt, the DNA is left out and the CDR3 is given as listed by TCRdb. V gene TRBV11-2 combines with J gene TRBJ2-7; TRBD2 reflects the table's D call only, with no check against the DNA. Germline V CDR1 and CDR2: SGHAT, FQNNGV. The CDR3 has 13 amino acids, counting both end residues. CDR3 residues: CASSSLTSGRLRY.

This clonotype has only one observation. The chain is built from TRBV7-2 and TRBJ2-5; 9 nucleotides match TRBD1. The CDR3 is 15 residues long. CDR1 and CDR2 (germline): SGHTA, FQGNSA. Trimming removed 10 bases from V and 4 bases from J; junction bases left unmatched: 13. The CDR3 region is CATRSEQGARETQYF. The CDR3 DNA reads as TGTGCCACCCGGTCGGAACAGGGGGCTAGAGAGACCCAGTACTTC.

This clonotype was counted a few times. The rearrangement uses TRBV12-3 or TRBV12-4 and TRBJ2-7; 8 bases agree with TRBD1. The CDR3 length is 13 residues. V trimming: 3 bases; J trimming: 5 bases; junction bases outside the gene matches: 3. Here the CDR3 reads CASSFSGGNEQYF. DNA for the CDR3: TGTGCCAGCAGTTTCTCAGGGGGCAACGAGCAGTACTTC.

This clonotype was observed a handful of times. V usage is TRBV6-1 and J usage is TRBJ2-7; D remains ambiguous. The CDR3 extends over 14 amino acids. V lost 0 bases to trimming and J lost 2 bases, with 8 bases between them. The germline CDR1 and CDR2 sequences are MNHNS and SASEGT. CDR3 nucleotide sequence: TGTGCCAGCAGTGAAGCGGCCAGAACCTACGAGCAGTACTTC. As protein: CASSEAARTYEQYF.

The chain combines TRBV5-1 with TRBJ2-2; TRBD1 or TRBD2 may be the D gene (6 bases each). Germline V gene data show CDR1 as SGHRS and CDR2 as YFSETQ. The CDR3 sequence is 16 residues long. The V end was cut by 0 bases, the J end by 2 bases, with 11 bases between. The CDR3 region has the DNA TGCGCCAGCAGCTTGGGACTGGGGGGCAACACCGGGGAGCTGTTTTTT. Translated, it gives CASSLGLGGNTGELFF.

The chain links TRBV6-5 to TRBJ2-5; TRBD2 matches at 8 bases. This CDR3 is built from 15 residues. Germline V gene sequence: CDR1 MNHEY, CDR2 SVGAGI. Unmatched junction bases numbered 9, after V lost 5 bases and J lost 4 bases. CDR3 protein: CASSIVAGFGETQYF. The CDR3 DNA reads as TGTGCCAGCAGTATCGTAGCGGGGTTTGGAGAGACCCAGTACTTC.

This clonotype was detected many times. V is TRBV6-5 and J is TRBJ1-2, with 12 bases fitting TRBD1. Germline trimming cut 6 bases from V and 3 bases from J; bases unmatched to any gene: 8. This CDR3 is built from 16 residues. In germline, CDR1 is MNHEY, CDR2 SVGAGI. CDR3 nucleotide sequence: TGTGCCAGCAGGGGGACAGGGGGCGCCCAGGACTATGGCTACACCTTC. Protein sequence: CASRGTGGAQDYGYTF.

This clonotype was seen only once. This rearrangement joins TRBV30 to TRBJ2-4; TRBD2 matches 7 bases. J lost 3 bases, V lost 0 bases, and 5 bases had no gene match. Germline V gene data show CDR1 as GTSNPN and CDR2 as SVGIG (reference sequence). The CDR3 covers 15 residues. The CDR3 DNA reads TGTGCCTGGAGTGTAGGCGGGAGTGGCAAAAACATTCAGTACTTC. This translates into CAWSVGGSGKNIQYF.

This clonotype was detected many times. J is TRBJ1-2 and V is TRBV6-5; D is uncertain. Trimming took 7 bases from V and 2 from J, leaving 14 bases between them. Germline V gene lookup returns CDR1 MNHEY and CDR2 SVGAGI. The CDR3 has 14 amino acids. CDR3 residues: CASNHRGRNYGYTF. CDR3 nucleotides: TGTGCCAGCAATCACCGAGGGAGGAACTATGGCTACACCTTC.

This clonotype has a handful of counts. The rearrangement joins TRBV12-3 or TRBV12-4 to TRBJ1-3, with 9 bases that match TRBD1. The CDR3 is made up of 15 amino acids. Trimming at V came to 5 bases and at J to 6 bases, leaving 8 bases not matched to a gene. The CDR3 region has the DNA TGTGCCAGCAGTCCCTCCACAGGGGGCGTAAACACCATATATTTT. Its translation: CASSPSTGGVNTIYF.

This clonotype has only a few counts. The genes are TRBV7-2 and TRBJ1-1; 11 nucleotides line up with TRBD1. The germline gives CDR1 SGHTA, CDR2 FQGNSA. The V and J ends lost 4 bases and 1 base, in that order; junction bases with no gene match: 5. CDR3 length: 16 residues. CDR3 sequence (DNA): TGTGCCAGCAGCTGGAGGGACAGGGGGTCGAACACTGAAGCTTTCTTT. This codes for CASSWRDRGSNTEAFF. The full variable domain, in which reference TRBV7-2 and TRBJ1-1 provide the parts outside the CDR3, is GAGVSQSPSNKVTEKGKDVELRCDPISGHTALYWYRQSLGQGLEFLIYFQGNSAPDKSGLPSDRFSAERTGGSVSTLTIQRTQQEDSAVYLCASSWRDRGSNTEAFFGQGTRLTVV.

This clonotype was recorded many times. This rearrangement joins TRBV20-1 to TRBJ1-1, with TRBD1 as a possible D gene (5 bases). The CDR3 consists of 15 residues. Germline V gives CDR1 DFQATT, CDR2 SNEGSKA (reference sequence). CDR3 in amino acids: CSPRGRGGMNTEAFF. The CDR3 coding sequence is TGCAGCCCCAGAGGGAGGGGCGGCATGAACACTGAAGCTTTCTTT.

This clonotype has a count of ten or more. The V and J genes are TRBV20-1 and TRBJ2-7; 7 positions match TRBD2. CDR3 length: 14 amino acids. Trimming removed 5 bases from V and 3 bases from J; junction bases left unmatched: 10. Germline CDR1 and CDR2: DFQATT and SNEGSKA (reference sequence). Written as DNA, the CDR3 is TGCAGTGCTCGGGACTATTCCTCCGGCTACGAGCAGTACTTC. This encodes CSARDYSSGYEQYF.

This clonotype has ten or more counts. The rearrangement joins TRBV29-1 to TRBJ2-3; 8 nucleotides match TRBD2. V lost 4 bases, J lost 2 bases, and 5 bases stayed unmatched. This CDR3 has 14 residues. Germline V gene sequence: CDR1 SQVTM, CDR2 ANQGSEA. The CDR3 reads CSVAAGANTDTQYF. Here the CDR3 DNA reads TGCAGCGTTGCAGCGGGAGCGAACACAGATACGCAGTATTTT.

The gene calls are TRBV6-5 and TRBJ1-2; 7 bases are a match to TRBD1. This CDR3 has 15 residues. The germline CDR1 and CDR2 sequences are MNHEY and SVGAGI. V shed 0 bases and J 4 bases; nucleotides not matched to a gene: 5. DNA for the CDR3: TGTGCCAGCAGTTACTCGCCCACAGGGGCCTATGGCTACACCTTC. This encodes CASSYSPTGAYGYTF.

The rearrangement joins TRBV7-2 to TRBJ1-5, with 7 bases identical to TRBD1. The CDR3 covers 16 residues. Trimming at V came to 2 bases and at J to 0 bases, leaving 4 bases not matched to a gene. Looked up from germline, CDR1 is SGHTA and CDR2 is FQGNSA. CDR3 sequence: CASSLYGTDSNQPQHF. For the CDR3, the DNA is TGTGCCAGCAGCTTATATGGGACAGATAGCAATCAGCCCCAGCATTTT.

This clonotype was seen at least ten times. The V gene is TRBV10-2, the J gene TRBJ1-2; D remains unclear. The CDR3 spans 15 residues. Deletions cut 3 bases from V and 2 bases from J, with 13 bases between. Germline CDR1 WSHSY, CDR2 SAAADI. Here the CDR3 DNA reads TGCGCCAGCAGTGATCGCCGGGGAGCCAACTATGGCTACACCTTC. It specifies CASSDRRGANYGYTF.

This clonotype was seen many times. V is TRBV12-3 or TRBV12-4 and J is TRBJ1-1; 7 bases map to TRBD1. Trimming cost V 8 bases and J 9 bases; bases outside gene matches: 12. The length of the CDR3 is 13 residues. CDR3 nucleotides: TGTGCCAGCTGGGCGGGGACAGTTCGTAAAGCTTTCTTT. It encodes CASWAGTVRKAFF.

A few counts support this clonotype. This sequence joins TRBV6-5 and TRBJ2-7, with 7 bases lining up with TRBD1. CDR1 and CDR2 (germline): MNHEY, SVGAGI. The V segment lost 6 bases and the J segment 2 bases; nucleotides outside the gene matches: 7. This CDR3 has 14 residues. CDR3 in DNA: TGTGCCAGCAGGCGAACCGGGACAGCCTACGAGCAGTACTTC. This gives the protein CASRRTGTAYEQYF.

This clonotype turned up a few times. The chain couples TRBV30 to TRBJ2-7, with a weak D call TRBD1 (7 bases). Per the germline V gene, CDR1 is GTSNPN and CDR2 is SVGIG (reference sequence). This CDR3 comprises 13 residues. Trimming pared 2 bases from V and 6 bases from J, leaving 14 bases between. The CDR3 DNA reads as TGTGCCTGGAGTTGGCAGGGGGGCCTCGAGCAGTACTTC. Translated: CAWSWQGGLEQYF. The full variable domain, its missing parts supplied by reference TRBV30 and TRBJ2-7, is SQTIHQWPATLVQPVGSPLSLECTVEGTSNPNLYWYRQAAGRGLQLLFYSVGIGQISSEVPQNLSASRPQDRQFILSSKKLLLSDSGFYLCAWSWQGGLEQYFGPGTRLTVT.

V is TRBV20-1 and J is TRBJ1-5, with a possible D match to TRBD1 (5 bases). Germline V CDR1 and CDR2: DFQATT, SNEGSKA (reference sequence). CDR3 length: 17 residues. Trimming took off 3 bases at V and 4 bases at J, with 22 bases between the two ends. Here the CDR3 DNA reads TGCAGTGCTAGGGATGTCCTCAATGGTGGGGCGAATCAGCCCCAGCATTTT. This translates into CSARDVLNGGANQPQHF.

The sample holds a few counts of this clonotype. The CDR3 DNA reads TGCGCCAGCAGCACCGGACAGGGAGAAAACGAGCAGTACTTC. This encodes CASSTGQGENEQYF. The V gene is TRBV5-1, the J gene TRBJ2-7, with 8 bases matching TRBD1. The V and J ends lost 4 bases and 5 bases, in that order; junction bases with no gene match: 8. CDR3 length: 14 residues. Germline assignment: CDR1 SGHRS and CDR2 YFSETQ.

This clonotype was seen only a few times. The V and J genes are TRBV20-1 and TRBJ2-1; the D gene could be TRBD1 or TRBD2 (6 bases each). The V and J ends lost 7 bases and 9 bases respectively, with 22 bases between them. The CDR3 is made up of 14 amino acids. CDR1 is DFQATT and CDR2 is SNEGSKA in the germline V gene (reference sequence). The CDR3 here is CSGGDGRGVGEQFF. CDR3 in DNA: TGCAGTGGGGGGGATGGCAGGGGTGTAGGTGAGCAGTTCTTC.

This clonotype was seen a handful of times. The rearrangement joins TRBV5-1 to TRBJ2-3, with unresolved D. The CDR3 is 12 amino acids. The V end was cut by 5 bases, the J end by 0 bases, with 4 bases between. Germline V gives CDR1 SGHRS, CDR2 YFSETQ. The CDR3 DNA sequence: TGCGCCAGCAGGCTGAGCACAGATACGCAGTATTTT. Residues: CASRLSTDTQYF.